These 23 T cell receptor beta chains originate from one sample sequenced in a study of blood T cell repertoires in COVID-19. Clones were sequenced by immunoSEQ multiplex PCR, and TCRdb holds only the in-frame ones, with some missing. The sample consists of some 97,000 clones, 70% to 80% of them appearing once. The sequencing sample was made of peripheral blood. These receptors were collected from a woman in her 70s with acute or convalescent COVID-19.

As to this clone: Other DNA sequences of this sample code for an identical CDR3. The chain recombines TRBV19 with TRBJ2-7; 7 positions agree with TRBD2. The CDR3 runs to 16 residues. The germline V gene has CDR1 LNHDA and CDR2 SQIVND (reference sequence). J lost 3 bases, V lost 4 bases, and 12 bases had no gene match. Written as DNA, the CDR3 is TGTGCCAGTAGTACCCTCCAGACGGGGGGAGGCTACGAGCAGTACTTC. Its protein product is CASSTLQTGGGYEQYF.

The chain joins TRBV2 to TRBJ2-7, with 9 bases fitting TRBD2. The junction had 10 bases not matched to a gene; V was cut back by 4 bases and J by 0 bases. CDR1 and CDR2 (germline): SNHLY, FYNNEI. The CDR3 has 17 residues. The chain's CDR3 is CASSVGRGAGGSYEQYV. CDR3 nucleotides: TGTGCCAGCAGTGTTGGTAGAGGAGCGGGGGGCTCCTACGAGCAGTACGTC.

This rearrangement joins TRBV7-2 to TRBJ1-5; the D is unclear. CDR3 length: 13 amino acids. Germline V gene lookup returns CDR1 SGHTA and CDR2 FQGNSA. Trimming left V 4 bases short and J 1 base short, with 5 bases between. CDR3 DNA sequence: TGTGCCAGCAGCTCCGTGAGCAATCAGCCCCAGCATTTT. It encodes CASSSVSNQPQHF.

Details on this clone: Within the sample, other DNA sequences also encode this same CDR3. This CDR3 is CASSLEEGSYEQYF. As DNA, the CDR3 is TGTGCCAGCAGCTTAGAAGAGGGTTCCTACGAGCAGTACTTC. V usage is TRBV7-6 and J usage is TRBJ2-7; the D gene is possibly TRBD2 (5 bases). The CDR3 is made up of 14 amino acids. V dropped 1 base and J dropped 1 base, with 8 bases sitting between them. CDR1 SGHVS and CDR2 FNYEAQ come from the germline V gene.

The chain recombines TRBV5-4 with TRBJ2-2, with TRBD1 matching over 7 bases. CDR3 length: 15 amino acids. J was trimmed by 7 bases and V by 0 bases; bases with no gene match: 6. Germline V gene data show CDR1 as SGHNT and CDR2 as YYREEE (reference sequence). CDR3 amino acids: CASSLGQGVSGELFF. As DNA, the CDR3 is TGTGCCAGCAGCTTGGGGCAGGGGGTAAGCGGGGAGCTGTTTTTT.

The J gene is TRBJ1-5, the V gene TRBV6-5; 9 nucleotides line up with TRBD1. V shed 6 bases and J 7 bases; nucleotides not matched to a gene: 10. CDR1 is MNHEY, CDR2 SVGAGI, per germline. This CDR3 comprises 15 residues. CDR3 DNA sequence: TGTGCCAGCAGGCGGGACAGGGCGGGTAGCCAGCCCCAGCATTTT. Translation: CASRRDRAGSQPQHF.

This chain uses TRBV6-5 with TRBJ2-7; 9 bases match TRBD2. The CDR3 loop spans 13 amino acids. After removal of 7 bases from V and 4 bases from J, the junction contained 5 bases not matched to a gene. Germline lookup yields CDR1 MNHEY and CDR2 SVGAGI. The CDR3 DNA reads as TGTGCCAGCAATAGCGGGGGTCCTTACGAGCAGTACTTC. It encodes CASNSGGPYEQYF.

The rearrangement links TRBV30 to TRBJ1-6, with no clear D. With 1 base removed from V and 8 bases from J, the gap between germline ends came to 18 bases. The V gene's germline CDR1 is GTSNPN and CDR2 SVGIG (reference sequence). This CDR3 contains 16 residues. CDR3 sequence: CAWSGTRYPGDSPLHF. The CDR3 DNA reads TGTGCCTGGAGTGGGACTCGGTACCCTGGGGATTCACCCCTCCACTTT.

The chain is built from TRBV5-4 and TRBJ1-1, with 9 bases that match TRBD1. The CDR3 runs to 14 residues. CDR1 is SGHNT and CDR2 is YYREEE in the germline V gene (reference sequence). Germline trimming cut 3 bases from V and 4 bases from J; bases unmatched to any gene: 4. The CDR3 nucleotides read TGTGCCAGCAGCTCCCGGACAGGGGCCACTGAAGCTTTCTTT. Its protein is CASSSRTGATEAFF.

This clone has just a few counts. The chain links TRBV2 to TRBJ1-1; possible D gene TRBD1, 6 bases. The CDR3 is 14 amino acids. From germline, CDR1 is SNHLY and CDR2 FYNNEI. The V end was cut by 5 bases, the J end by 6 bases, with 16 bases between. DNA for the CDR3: TGTGCCAGCAGTAACCTGGCAGGGGTTTCTGAAGCTTTCTTT. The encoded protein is CASSNLAGVSEAFF.

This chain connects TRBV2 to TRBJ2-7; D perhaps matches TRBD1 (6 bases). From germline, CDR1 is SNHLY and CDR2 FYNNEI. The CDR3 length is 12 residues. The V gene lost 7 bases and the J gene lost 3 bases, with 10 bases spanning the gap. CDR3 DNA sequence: TGTGCCAGCACCTCGACAGGCTACGAGCAGTACTTC. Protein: CASTSTGYEQYF.

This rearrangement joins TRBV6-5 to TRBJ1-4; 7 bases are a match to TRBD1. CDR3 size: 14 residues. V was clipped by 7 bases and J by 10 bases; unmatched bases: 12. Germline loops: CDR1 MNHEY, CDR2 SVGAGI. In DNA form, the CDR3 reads TGTGCCAGCACCGACCGACCGGGACAGACAAAACTGTTTTTT. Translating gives CASTDRPGQTKLFF.

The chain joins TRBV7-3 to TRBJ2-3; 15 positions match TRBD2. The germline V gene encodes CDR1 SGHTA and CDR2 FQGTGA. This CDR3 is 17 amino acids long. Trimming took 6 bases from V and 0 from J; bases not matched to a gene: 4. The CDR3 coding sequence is TGTGCCAGCAGACCAGGACTAGCGGGGGGGAGCACAGATACGCAGTATTTT. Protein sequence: CASRPGLAGGSTDTQYF.

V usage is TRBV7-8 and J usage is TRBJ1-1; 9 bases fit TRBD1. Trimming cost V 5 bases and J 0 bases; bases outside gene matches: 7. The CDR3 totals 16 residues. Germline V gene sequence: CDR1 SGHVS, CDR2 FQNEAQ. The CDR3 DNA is TGTGCCAGCAGCCCTTCGGGACAGGGACTGAACACTGAAGCTTTCTTT. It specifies CASSPSGQGLNTEAFF. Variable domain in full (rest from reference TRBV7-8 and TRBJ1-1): GAGVSQSPRYKVAKRGQDVALRCDPISGHVSLFWYQQALGQGPEFLTYFQNEAQLDKSGLPSDRFFAERPEGSVSTLKIQRTQQEDSAVYLCASSPSGQGLNTEAFFGQGTRLTVV.

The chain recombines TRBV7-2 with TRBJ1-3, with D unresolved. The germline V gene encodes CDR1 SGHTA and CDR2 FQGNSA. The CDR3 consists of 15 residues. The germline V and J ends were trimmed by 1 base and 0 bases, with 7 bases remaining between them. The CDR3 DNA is TGTGCCAGCAGCTTAGTGGGCTCCTCTGGAAACACCATATATTTT. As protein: CASSLVGSSGNTIYF. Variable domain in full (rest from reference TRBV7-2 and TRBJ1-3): GAGVSQSPSNKVTEKGKDVELRCDPISGHTALYWYRQSLGQGLEFLIYFQGNSAPDKSGLPSDRFSAERTGGSVSTLTIQRTQQEDSAVYLCASSLVGSSGNTIYFGEGSWLTVV.

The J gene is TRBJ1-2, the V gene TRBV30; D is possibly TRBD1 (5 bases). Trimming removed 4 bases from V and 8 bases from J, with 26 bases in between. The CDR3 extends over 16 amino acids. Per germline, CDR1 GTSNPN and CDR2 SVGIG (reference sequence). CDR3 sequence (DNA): TGTGCCTGGAACTCTCGACAGCGTGCTTTAACAGACGGCTACACCTTC. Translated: CAWNSRQRALTDGYTF.

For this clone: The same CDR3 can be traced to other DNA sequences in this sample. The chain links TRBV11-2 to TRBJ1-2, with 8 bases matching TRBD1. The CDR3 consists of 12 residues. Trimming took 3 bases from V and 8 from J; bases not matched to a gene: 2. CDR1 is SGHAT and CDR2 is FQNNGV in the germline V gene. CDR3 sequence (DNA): TGTGCCAGCAGCTTGTCAGGGGGCGGCTACACCTTC. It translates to CASSLSGGGYTF. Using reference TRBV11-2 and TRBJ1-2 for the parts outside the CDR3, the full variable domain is EAGVAQSPRYKIIEKRQSVAFWCNPISGHATLYWYQQILGQGPKLLIQFQNNGVVDDSQLPKDRFSAERLKGVDSTLKIQPAKLEDSAVYLCASSLSGGGYTFGSGTRLTVV.

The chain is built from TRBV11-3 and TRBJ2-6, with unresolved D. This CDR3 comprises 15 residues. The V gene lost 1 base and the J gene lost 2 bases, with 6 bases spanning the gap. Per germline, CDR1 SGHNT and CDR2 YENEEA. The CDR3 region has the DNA TGTGCCAGCAGCTTAGGGGCGACTGGGGCCAACGTCCTGACTTTC. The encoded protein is CASSLGATGANVLTF.

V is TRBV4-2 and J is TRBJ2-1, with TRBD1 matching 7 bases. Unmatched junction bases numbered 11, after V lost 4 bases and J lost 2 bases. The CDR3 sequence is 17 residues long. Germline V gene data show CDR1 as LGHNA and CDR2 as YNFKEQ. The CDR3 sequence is CASSPERAGGAYNEQFF. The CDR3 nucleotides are TGTGCCAGCAGCCCGGAACGCGCAGGGGGAGCCTACAATGAGCAGTTCTTC.

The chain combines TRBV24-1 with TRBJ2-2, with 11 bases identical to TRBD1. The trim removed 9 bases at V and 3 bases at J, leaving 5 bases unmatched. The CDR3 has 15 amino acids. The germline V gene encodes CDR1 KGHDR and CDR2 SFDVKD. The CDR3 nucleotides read TGTGCCACCTTGGGGGACAGGGGGGACACCGGGGAGCTGTTTTTT. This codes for CATLGDRGDTGELFF.

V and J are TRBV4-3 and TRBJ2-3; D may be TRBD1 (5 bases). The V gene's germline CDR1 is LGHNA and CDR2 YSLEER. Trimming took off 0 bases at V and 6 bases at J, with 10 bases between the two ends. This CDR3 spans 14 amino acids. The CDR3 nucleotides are TGCGCCAGCAGCCAAGATAGCAGGGCCGATACGCAGTATTTT. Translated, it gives CASSQDSRADTQYF.

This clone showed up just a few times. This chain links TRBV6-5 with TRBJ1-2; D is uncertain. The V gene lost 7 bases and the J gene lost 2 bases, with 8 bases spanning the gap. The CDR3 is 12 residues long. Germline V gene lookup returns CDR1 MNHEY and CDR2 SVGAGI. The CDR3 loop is CASKAENYGYTF. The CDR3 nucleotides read TGTGCCAGCAAAGCGGAAAACTATGGCTACACCTTC.

CDR3 amino acids: CASRVRDRGLPGGELFF. The DNA of the CDR3 is TGCGCCAGCCGTGTGAGGGACAGGGGCCTTCCCGGTGGGGAGCTGTTTTTT. The chain links TRBV23-1 to TRBJ2-2; 10 positions agree with TRBD1. TRBV23-1 qualifies as an ORF whose function is uncertain. V lost 8 bases to trimming and J lost 8 bases; unmatched junction nucleotides: 17. CDR3 length: 17 residues.